These 26 T cell receptor beta chains were sequenced from one sample in a study of T-cell memory formation after mild COVID-19. TCRdb re-called the 5' RACE reads through MiXCR, storing one row per CDR3 protein. The sample includes 200,000 to 250,000 distinct CDR3 sequences, 8% to 10% of them seen just once. Sequencing input: PBMCs or a T cell subset sorted from them (not recorded which). The receptor source for this set is a man younger than 35 who had mild COVID-19 (a few samples of this study predate the infection). Cell type and time point are not known.

The chain combines TRBV5-4 with TRBJ1-1; D is unresolved. CDR1 is SGHNT, CDR2 YYREEE, per germline (reference sequence). The CDR3 consists of 13 residues. Trimming took 4 bases from V and 4 from J, leaving 11 bases between them. The CDR3 DNA reads as TGTGCCAGCAGCGTACAGTCCGTCACTGAAGCTTTCTTT. It specifies CASSVQSVTEAFF.

This clonotype was picked up a small number of times. The chain is built from TRBV7-6 and TRBJ2-2; maybe TRBD2 (6 bases). Trimming stripped 4 bases from V and 8 bases from J, with 17 bases between. CDR1 is SGHVS and CDR2 is FNYEAQ in the germline V gene. The CDR3 totals 15 residues. As DNA, the CDR3 is TGTGCCAGCAGCTCCGGGACTGGTCGCTTAGGGGAGCTGTTTTTT. The encoded protein is CASSSGTGRLGELFF.

This clonotype was recorded many times. This sequence joins TRBV11-2 and TRBJ2-5; no definite D call. Germline-derived CDR1 and CDR2 are SGHAT and FQNNGV. The V end lost 3 bases, the J end lost 1 base, and 9 bases lay between the germline ends. The CDR3 extends over 14 amino acids. CDR3 in amino acids: CASSFTASQETQYF. DNA of the CDR3: TGTGCCAGCAGCTTTACAGCTTCCCAAGAGACCCAGTACTTC.

J is TRBJ2-1 and V is TRBV5-5; 12 nucleotides agree with TRBD1. Trimming removed 5 bases from V and 2 bases from J; junction bases left unmatched: 8. Germline V CDR1 and CDR2: SGHKS, YYEKEE (reference sequence). This CDR3 comprises 17 residues. The CDR3 DNA reads TGTGCCAGCAGTACGGGACAGGGGGCGATTACCTACAATGAGCAGTTCTTC. It encodes CASSTGQGAITYNEQFF. The complete variable domain, with remaining parts taken from reference TRBV5-5 and TRBJ2-1, reads DAGVTQSPTHLIKTRGQQVTLRCSPISGHKSVSWYQQVLGQGPQFIFQYYEKEERGRGNFPDRFSARQFPNYSSELNVNALLLGDSALYLCASSTGQGAITYNEQFFGPGTRLTVL.

This clonotype was counted many times. The chain has TRBV5-4 and TRBJ2-2; no clear D gene. CDR3 length: 14 residues. In germline, CDR1 is SGHNT, CDR2 YYREEE (reference sequence). V dropped 5 bases and J dropped 0 bases, with 8 bases sitting between them. CDR3 protein: CASSPRSNTGELFF. In nucleotides, the CDR3 is TGTGCCAGCAGTCCCCGGTCGAACACCGGGGAGCTGTTTTTT.

This clonotype was found a few times. This chain joins TRBV7-9 and TRBJ2-1; TRBD1 agrees at 8 bases. The germline V gene has CDR1 SEHNR and CDR2 FQNEAQ (reference sequence). V was clipped by 1 base and J by 8 bases; unmatched bases: 7. The CDR3 is 15 residues long. This CDR3 reads CASSLGTQGAHEQFF. The CDR3 nucleotides are TGTGCCAGCAGCTTAGGAACCCAGGGGGCGCATGAGCAGTTCTTC.

The chain couples TRBV7-6 to TRBJ2-7; 7 nucleotides agree with TRBD2. Germline V CDR1 and CDR2: SGHVS, FNYEAQ. This CDR3 spans 14 amino acids. Trimming took 5 bases from V and 0 from J; bases not matched to a gene: 4. The CDR3 bases are TGTGCCAGCAGCCCCGGGGGGTACTCCTACGAGCAGTACGTC. It yields the protein CASSPGGYSYEQYV.

This clonotype showed up just a few times. This rearrangement joins TRBV5-6 to TRBJ1-4; D is perhaps TRBD1 (5 bases). Trimming removed 6 bases at V and 8 bases at J, with 11 bases between. Germline CDR1 SGHDT, CDR2 YYEEEE. The CDR3 consists of 12 residues. The CDR3 coding sequence is TGTGCCAGCAATCTCGAGGGGGAAAAACTGTTTTTT. Amino acid sequence: CASNLEGEKLFF.

This clonotype has only a few counts. The V and J genes are TRBV6-5 and TRBJ2-7; D possibly uses TRBD1 or TRBD2 (7 bases each). The germline CDR1 and CDR2 sequences are MNHEY and SVGAGI. This CDR3 is built from 16 residues. V was trimmed by 6 bases and J by 4 bases, leaving 22 bases between them. The CDR3 reads CASSPQGGGIIYEQYF. The DNA of the CDR3 is TGTGCCAGCAGCCCCCAGGGAGGGGGCATAATATACGAGCAGTACTTC.

The chain uses TRBV3-1 and TRBJ2-2; perhaps TRBD2 as D (6 bases). Germline V gene data show CDR1 as LGHDT and CDR2 as YNNKEL (reference sequence). Deletions cut 0 bases from V and 3 bases from J, with 8 bases between. CDR3 length equals 15 residues. Here the CDR3 reads CASSQEEGHTGELFF. CDR3 DNA: TGTGCCAGCAGCCAAGAGGAGGGCCACACCGGGGAGCTGTTTTTT.

This chain links TRBV9 with TRBJ1-4; weak D call: TRBD1 (6 bases). The CDR3 totals 14 residues. Between the trimmed V and J ends, which lost 4 bases and 6 bases, there was a span of 13 bases. The germline gives CDR1 SGDLS, CDR2 YYNGEE. CDR3 residues: CASSLRGYDEKLFF. CDR3 DNA sequence: TGTGCCAGCAGCCTCAGGGGTTATGATGAAAAACTGTTTTTT.

This clonotype was counted ten times or more. This sequence joins TRBV29-1 and TRBJ1-1; 7 nucleotides agree with TRBD1. Germline-derived CDR1 and CDR2 are SQVTM and ANQGSEA. The length of the CDR3 is 11 residues. Trimming cost V 6 bases and J 8 bases; bases outside gene matches: 6. The chain's CDR3 is CSVIGQVEAFF. CDR3 DNA: TGCAGCGTCATAGGACAGGTCGAAGCTTTCTTT.

The chain has TRBV7-9 and TRBJ1-5; TRBD1 is a possible D gene (5 bases). Germline lookup yields CDR1 SEHNR and CDR2 FQNEAQ (reference sequence). V was cut by 3 bases and J by 9 bases, with 12 bases left in between. The CDR3 has 13 amino acids. The CDR3 DNA reads TGTGCCAGCAGCTTGGGCGGGGCATCGCCCCAGCATTTT. This translates into CASSLGGASPQHF.

This chain connects TRBV29-1 to TRBJ1-1, with D possibly TRBD1 on 5 matching bases. Germline V CDR1 and CDR2: SQVTM, ANQGSEA. Trimming removed 0 bases at V and 5 bases at J, with 10 bases between. The CDR3 contains 13 residues. The CDR3, as DNA: TGCAGCGTTGAAGATCGGGGGGAAACTGAAGCTTTCTTT. Residues: CSVEDRGETEAFF.

This clonotype was counted at least ten times. The chain recombines TRBV9 with TRBJ2-2; 9 bases are shared with TRBD1. This CDR3 is built from 16 residues. The ends lost 4 bases at V and 4 bases at J; junction bases unmatched: 8. Germline CDR1 reads SGDLS; CDR2 reads YYNGEE. CDR3 loop: CASSPRDRVGTGELFF. For the CDR3, the DNA is TGTGCCAGCAGCCCCCGGGACAGGGTGGGCACCGGGGAGCTGTTTTTT.

The chain recombines TRBV9 with TRBJ2-3; 8 bases are a match to TRBD1. Germline V CDR1 and CDR2: SGDLS, YYNGEE. The length of the CDR3 is 15 residues. Germline trimming cut 4 bases from V and 4 bases from J; bases unmatched to any gene: 8. The CDR3 coding sequence is TGTGCCAGCAGCCAAATGTCGACAGGGGCAGATACGCAGTATTTT. Its protein is CASSQMSTGADTQYF.

Only a few counts were recorded for this clonotype. V and J are TRBV7-2 and TRBJ2-1; 12 bases are shared with TRBD2. The CDR3 runs to 16 residues. CDR1 SGHTA and CDR2 FQGNSA come from the germline V gene. J was trimmed by 7 bases and V by 5 bases; bases with no gene match: 9. The CDR3 reads CASSIVILAGGNEQFF. In nucleotides, the CDR3 is TGTGCCAGCAGCATAGTAATCCTAGCGGGGGGGAATGAGCAGTTCTTC.

This clonotype was seen more than once but under ten times. The germline gene is not matched at one end of the junction; a read error may be the cause. This chain joins TRBV7-7 and TRBJ2-2; D may match TRBD1 or TRBD2 (6 bases each). The CDR3 is 19 amino acids. In germline, CDR1 is SSHAT, CDR2 FNYEAQ (reference sequence). The CDR3 region is CASSPLAGASDANTGELFF. CDR3 sequence (DNA): TGTGCTAGCAGCCCTCTCGCAGGGGCTAGCGACGCGAACACCGGGGAGCTGTTTTTT.

This clonotype was observed many times. J is TRBJ2-3 and V is TRBV7-3; possible D gene TRBD2, 5 bases. The germline V gene encodes CDR1 SGHTA and CDR2 FQGTGA. Trimming took off 1 base at V and 5 bases at J, with 7 bases between the two ends. The CDR3 loop spans 13 amino acids. The CDR3 DNA reads TGTGCCAGCAGCTTAAGAGAGGGAGATACGCAGTATTTT. Amino acids: CASSLREGDTQYF.

This chain joins TRBV7-2 and TRBJ1-5; the D gene is possibly TRBD1 (5 bases). Trimming stripped 2 bases from V and 7 bases from J, with 12 bases between. This CDR3 contains 14 residues. Germline V gene data show CDR1 as SGHTA and CDR2 as FQGNSA. The CDR3 coding sequence is TGTGCCAGCAGCTTAAGGAGGGAGGGGCAGCCCCAGCATTTT. This translates into CASSLRREGQPQHF.

This clonotype was detected many times. The gene calls are TRBV6-2 or TRBV6-3 and TRBJ1-1; no clear D. In germline, CDR1 is MNHEY, CDR2 SVGEGT. The CDR3 runs to 13 residues. V was trimmed by 2 bases and J by 6 bases, leaving 10 bases between them. The CDR3 DNA is TGTGCCAGCAGTTACAGTGATGGTCCTGAAGCTTTCTTT. Translating gives CASSYSDGPEAFF.

This clonotype appeared many times. The chain uses TRBV7-2 and TRBJ1-1; perhaps TRBD1 as D (6 bases). Between the trimmed V and J ends, which lost 5 bases and 1 base, there was a span of 11 bases. The CDR3 totals 14 residues. Germline-derived CDR1 and CDR2 are SGHTA and FQGNSA. The CDR3 protein is CASSKGQWNTEAFF. CDR3 coding DNA: TGTGCCAGCAGCAAGGGACAATGGAACACTGAAGCTTTCTTT.

This chain connects TRBV13 to TRBJ1-4; D is unclear. The CDR3 runs 12 residues. Trimming removed 4 bases at V and 13 bases at J, with 13 bases between. CDR1 PRHDT and CDR2 FYEKMQ come from the germline V gene (reference sequence). Here the CDR3 reads CASSSDPRTLFF. CDR3 bases: TGTGCCAGCAGCTCGGACCCTCGTACACTGTTTTTT.

This clonotype came up a few times. The chain carries TRBV3-1 and TRBJ1-6; no reliable D call. Germline V CDR1 and CDR2: LGHDT, YNNKEL (reference sequence). Trimming cost V 0 bases and J 8 bases, with 11 bases left between them. This CDR3 comprises 15 residues. The CDR3 nucleotides read TGTGCCAGCAGCCAAGACCCACTCGTCTATTCACCCCTCCACTTT. As protein: CASSQDPLVYSPLHF.

V gene TRBV25-1 combines with J gene TRBJ2-7; 7 positions agree with TRBD1. V shed 6 bases and J 1 base; nucleotides not matched to a gene: 3. Germline V CDR1 and CDR2: MGHDK, SYGVNS. The CDR3 is 13 amino acids. The CDR3 loop is CASRGDSSYEQYF. The CDR3 DNA reads as TGTGCCAGCAGGGGGGACAGTTCCTACGAGCAGTACTTC.

This clonotype was observed many times. The CDR3 reads CASSQRDGENIQYF. In DNA, the CDR3 is TGTGCCAGCAGCCAACGGGACGGAGAAAACATTCAGTACTTC. This chain connects TRBV3-1 to TRBJ2-4; D possibly matches TRBD1 or TRBD2 (5 bases each). Germline CDR1 reads LGHDT; CDR2 reads YNNKEL (reference sequence). V was shortened by 2 bases and J by 5 bases, with 10 bases between the two germline ends. The CDR3 has 14 amino acids.